This TCR beta chain was sequenced in a study of CD8 T cells in ankylosing spondylitis (dated by TCRdb to the late 2010s). Context from the whole study: The study set out to find disease-linked TCR variants by profiling T cell receptor beta repertoires in ankylosing spondylitis patients and healthy donors. The full study cohort comprised 25 ankylosing spondylitis patients and over a hundred healthy donors. Peripheral blood samples were taken, and synovial fluid was additionally collected from ankylosing spondylitis patients. Overall study outcomes, separate from this receptor: The disease-linked clones showed a CD8+ phenotype and occurred at relatively low frequencies in peripheral blood. Some motif variants had previously been reported in the synovial fluid and blood of reactive arthritis patients, which suggests shared mechanisms of disease initiation. The disease-linked clones were reported as significantly enriched in matched synovial fluid samples from ankylosing spondylitis patients. Blood from ankylosing spondylitis patients appeared to be characterized by a TCR beta motif made up of under 10 highly homologous amino acid variants.

Concerning this clonotype: Its antigen remains undetermined. Base qualities were left out, and no much larger clone turns up one base away.

Data came from an Illumina HiSeq 2500. Quantitative 5'-RACE with molecular barcodes was the method used to prepare the TCR beta libraries. The paper's data handling went like this. To identify disease-linked TCR variants, a new computational method was used, one built on a probabilistic model of VDJ rearrangement. In TCRdb, the public reads were trimmed at Q25 with fastp and aligned with MiXCR, with productive beta chains retained. Rows are combined by CDR3 protein, so each entry shows the most common genes and DNA. The V and J calls were determined by TCRdb, not by the authors. This sample holds 150,000 to 200,000 distinct CDR3 sequences; approximately 12% were observed only once. The top ten hold 9.5% to 11% of the sample. The junction carries 16 bases between V and J, which are trimmed by 0 bases and 0 bases respectively. The CDR3 holds 18 amino acids from the cysteine to the phenylalanine. Of all the DNA, just the CDR3 is kept, 54 bases in frame from base 1. CDR1 and CDR2, looked up from the germline V gene, are SGHRS and YFSETQ.

The TCR comes from a female donor with ankylosing spondylitis or in good health (not recorded which). Recombination joined TRBV5-1 with TRBJ1-3, with no reliable assignment of the D segment. The sample comprised blood, either unsorted or a sorted T cell fraction (not recorded which). Here is the DNA: TGCGCCAGCAGCTTGGTACCCACGACTTATAGCTCTGGAAACACCATATATTTT. Its protein product is CASSLVPTTYSSGNTIYF.